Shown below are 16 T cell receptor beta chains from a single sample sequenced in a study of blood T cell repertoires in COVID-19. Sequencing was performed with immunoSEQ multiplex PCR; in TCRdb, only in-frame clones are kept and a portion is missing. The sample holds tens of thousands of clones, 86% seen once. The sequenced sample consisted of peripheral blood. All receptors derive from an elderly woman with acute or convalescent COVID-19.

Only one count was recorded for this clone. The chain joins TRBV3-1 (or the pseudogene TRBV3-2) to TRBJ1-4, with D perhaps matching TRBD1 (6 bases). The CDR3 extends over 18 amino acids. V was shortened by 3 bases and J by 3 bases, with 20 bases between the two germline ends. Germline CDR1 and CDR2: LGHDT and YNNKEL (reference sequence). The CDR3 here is CASSHPDGQSRPNEKLFF. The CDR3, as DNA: TGTGCCAGCAGCCACCCGGACGGACAGAGCCGGCCTAATGAAAAACTGTTTTTT.

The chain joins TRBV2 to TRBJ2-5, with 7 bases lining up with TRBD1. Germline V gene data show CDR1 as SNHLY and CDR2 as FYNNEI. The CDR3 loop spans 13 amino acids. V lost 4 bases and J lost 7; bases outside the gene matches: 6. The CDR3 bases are TGTGCCAGCAGTGGGGACAGAAGGGGGACCCAGTACTTC. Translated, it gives CASSGDRRGTQYF.

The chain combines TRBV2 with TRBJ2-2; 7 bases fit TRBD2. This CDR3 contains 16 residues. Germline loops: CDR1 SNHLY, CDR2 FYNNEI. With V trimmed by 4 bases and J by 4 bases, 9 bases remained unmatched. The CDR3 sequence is CASSASAGAGTGELFF. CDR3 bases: TGTGCCAGCAGTGCCTCTGCGGGAGCGGGCACCGGGGAGCTGTTTTTT.

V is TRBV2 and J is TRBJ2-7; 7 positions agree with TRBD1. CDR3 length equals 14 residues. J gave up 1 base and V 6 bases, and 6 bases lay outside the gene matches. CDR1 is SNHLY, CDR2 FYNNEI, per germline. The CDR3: CASRERQGSYEQYF. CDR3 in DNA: TGTGCCAGCAGGGAGAGACAGGGTTCCTACGAGCAGTACTTC.

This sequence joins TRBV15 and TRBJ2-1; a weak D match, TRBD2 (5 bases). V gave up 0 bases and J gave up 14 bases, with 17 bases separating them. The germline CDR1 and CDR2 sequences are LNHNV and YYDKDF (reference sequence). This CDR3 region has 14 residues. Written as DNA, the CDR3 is TGTGCCACCAGCAGAGATGGAGGAGCTAGGGAAGAGTTCTTC. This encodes CATSRDGGAREEFF.

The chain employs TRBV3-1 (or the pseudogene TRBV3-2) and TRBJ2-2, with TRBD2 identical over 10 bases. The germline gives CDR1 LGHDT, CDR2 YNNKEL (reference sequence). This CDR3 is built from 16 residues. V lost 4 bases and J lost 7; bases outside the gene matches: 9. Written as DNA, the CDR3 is TGTGCCAGCAGCCCGTCCGCCGGGACTAGCGTCGGGGAGCTGTTTTTT. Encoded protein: CASSPSAGTSVGELFF.

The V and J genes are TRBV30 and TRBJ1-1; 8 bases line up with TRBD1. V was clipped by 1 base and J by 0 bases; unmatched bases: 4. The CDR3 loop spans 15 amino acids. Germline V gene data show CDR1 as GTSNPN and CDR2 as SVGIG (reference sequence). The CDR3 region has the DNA TGTGCCTGGAGTGGCGACAGGGGACTGAACACTGAAGCTTTCTTT. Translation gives CAWSGDRGLNTEAFF.

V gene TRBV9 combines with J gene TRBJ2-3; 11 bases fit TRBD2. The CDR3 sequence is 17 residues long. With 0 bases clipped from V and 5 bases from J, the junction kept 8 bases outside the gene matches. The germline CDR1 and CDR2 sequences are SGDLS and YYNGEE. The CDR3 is CASSVAASGGLGDTQYF. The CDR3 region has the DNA TGTGCCAGCAGCGTAGCGGCTAGCGGGGGGCTAGGAGATACGCAGTATTTT.

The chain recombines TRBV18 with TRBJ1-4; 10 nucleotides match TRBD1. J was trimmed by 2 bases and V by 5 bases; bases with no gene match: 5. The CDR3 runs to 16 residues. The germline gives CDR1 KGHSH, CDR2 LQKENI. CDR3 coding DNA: TGTGCCAGCTCAGCAAAGACAGGGGGCACTAATGAAAAACTGTTTTTT. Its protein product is CASSAKTGGTNEKLFF.

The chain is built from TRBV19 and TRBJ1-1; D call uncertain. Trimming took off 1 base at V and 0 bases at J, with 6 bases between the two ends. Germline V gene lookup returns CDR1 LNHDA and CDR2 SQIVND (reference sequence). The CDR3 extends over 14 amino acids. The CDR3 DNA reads TGTGCCAGTAGTATAGGGACTTTGAACACTGAAGCTTTCTTT. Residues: CASSIGTLNTEAFF.

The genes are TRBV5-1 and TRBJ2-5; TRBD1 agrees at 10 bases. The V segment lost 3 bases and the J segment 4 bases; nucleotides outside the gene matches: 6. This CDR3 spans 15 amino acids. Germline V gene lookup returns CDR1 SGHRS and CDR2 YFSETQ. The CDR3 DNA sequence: TGCGCCAGCAGCTACATGACAGGGGGCGGAGAGACCCAGTACTTC. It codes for CASSYMTGGGETQYF.

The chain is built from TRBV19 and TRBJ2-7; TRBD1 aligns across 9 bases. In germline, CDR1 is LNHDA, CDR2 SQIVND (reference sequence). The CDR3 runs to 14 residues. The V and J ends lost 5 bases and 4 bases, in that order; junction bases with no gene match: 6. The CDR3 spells CASSSDRGRYEQYF. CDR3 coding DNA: TGTGCCAGTAGTTCCGACAGGGGGAGGTACGAGCAGTACTTC.

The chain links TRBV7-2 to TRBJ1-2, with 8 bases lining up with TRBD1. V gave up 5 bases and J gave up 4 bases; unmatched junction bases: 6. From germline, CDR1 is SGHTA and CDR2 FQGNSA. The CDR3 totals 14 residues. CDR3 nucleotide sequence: TGTGCCAGCAGCCCGCGGACAGGGTCCTATGGCTACACCTTC. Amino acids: CASSPRTGSYGYTF.

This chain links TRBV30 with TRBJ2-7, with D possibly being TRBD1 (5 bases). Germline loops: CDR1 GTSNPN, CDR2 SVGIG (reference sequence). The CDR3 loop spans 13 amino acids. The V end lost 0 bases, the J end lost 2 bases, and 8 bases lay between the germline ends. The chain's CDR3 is CAWSVQGAYEQYV. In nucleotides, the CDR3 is TGTGCCTGGAGTGTACAAGGGGCCTACGAGCAGTACGTC.

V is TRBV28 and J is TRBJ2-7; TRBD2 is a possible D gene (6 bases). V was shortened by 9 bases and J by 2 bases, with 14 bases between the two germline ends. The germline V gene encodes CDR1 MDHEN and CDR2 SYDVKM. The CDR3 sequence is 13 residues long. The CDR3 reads CARLDGGTYEQYF. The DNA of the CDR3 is TGTGCCAGACTGGACGGGGGAACCTACGAGCAGTACTTC.

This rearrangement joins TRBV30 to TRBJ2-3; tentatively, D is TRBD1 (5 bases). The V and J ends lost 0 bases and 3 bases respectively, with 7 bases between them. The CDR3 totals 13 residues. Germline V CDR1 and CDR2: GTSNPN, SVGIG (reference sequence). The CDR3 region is CAWSVKGTDTQYF. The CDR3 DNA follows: TGTGCCTGGAGTGTAAAGGGGACAGATACGCAGTATTTT.